This TCR beta chain was captured by sequencing in a study of cytomegalovirus exposure and HLA in healthy donors. The PCR had 60 Vbeta and 13 Jbeta primers. Clones were read by immunoSEQ multiplex PCR, and TCRdb kept only the in-frame ones, dropping some. The profile covers around 150,000 clones, with roughly 70% appearing a single time and 4% to 5.5% taken by the ten largest. This CDR3 region has 14 residues. With V trimmed by 4 bases and J by 4 bases, 9 bases remained unmatched. Germline CDR1 is SQVTM and CDR2 is ANQGSEA. Sequencing was performed on PBMCs. The source of this sequence is a man between 60 and 75 years old in good health and CMV-seronegative. The chain links TRBV29-1 to TRBJ1-1, with 7 bases fitting TRBD1. The CDR3 DNA is TGCAGCGTTGCTAGAAGGACAGGCGGCACTGAAGCTTTCTTT. Amino acids: CSVARRTGGTEAFF.